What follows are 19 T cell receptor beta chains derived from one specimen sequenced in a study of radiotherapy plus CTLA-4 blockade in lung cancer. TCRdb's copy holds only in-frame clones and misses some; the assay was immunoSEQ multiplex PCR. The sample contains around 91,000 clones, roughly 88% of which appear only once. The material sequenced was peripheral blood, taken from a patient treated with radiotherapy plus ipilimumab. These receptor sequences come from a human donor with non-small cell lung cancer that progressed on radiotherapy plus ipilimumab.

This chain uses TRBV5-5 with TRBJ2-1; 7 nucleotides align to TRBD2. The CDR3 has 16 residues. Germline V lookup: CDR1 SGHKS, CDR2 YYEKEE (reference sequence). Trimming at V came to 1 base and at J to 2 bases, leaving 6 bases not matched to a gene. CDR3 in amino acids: CASSLWRRGTYNEQFF. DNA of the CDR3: TGTGCCAGCAGCTTGTGGAGGCGGGGGACCTACAATGAGCAGTTCTTC.

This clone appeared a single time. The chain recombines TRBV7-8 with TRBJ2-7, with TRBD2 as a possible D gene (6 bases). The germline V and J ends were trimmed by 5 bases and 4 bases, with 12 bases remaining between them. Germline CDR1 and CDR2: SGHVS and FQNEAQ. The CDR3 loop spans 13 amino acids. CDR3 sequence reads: CASSEGLKYEQYF. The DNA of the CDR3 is TGTGCCAGCAGCGAGGGACTGAAGTACGAGCAGTACTTC.

The CDR3: CASSEARSPGTSGNNEQFF. CDR3 sequence (DNA): TGTGCCAGCAGTGAAGCCCGTTCCCCCGGGACTAGCGGAAACAATGAGCAGTTCTTC. The rearrangement links TRBV6-1 to TRBJ2-1, with 11 positions matching TRBD2. CDR3 length equals 19 residues. Per germline, CDR1 MNHNS and CDR2 SASEGT. Trimming cost V 0 bases and J 5 bases; bases outside gene matches: 12.

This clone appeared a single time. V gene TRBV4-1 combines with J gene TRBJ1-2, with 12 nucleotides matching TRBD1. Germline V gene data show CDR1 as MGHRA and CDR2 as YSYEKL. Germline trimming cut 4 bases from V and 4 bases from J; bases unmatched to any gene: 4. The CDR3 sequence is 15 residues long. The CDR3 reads CASSLGTGGSYGYTF. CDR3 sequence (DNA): TGCGCCAGCAGCCTCGGGACAGGGGGCAGCTATGGCTACACCTTC.

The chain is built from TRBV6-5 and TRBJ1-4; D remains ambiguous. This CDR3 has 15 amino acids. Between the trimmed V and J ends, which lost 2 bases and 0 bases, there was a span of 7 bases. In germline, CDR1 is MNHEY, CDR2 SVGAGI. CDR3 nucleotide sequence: TGTGCCAGCAGTTACACAATTGCAACTAATGAAAAACTGTTTTTT. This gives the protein CASSYTIATNEKLFF.

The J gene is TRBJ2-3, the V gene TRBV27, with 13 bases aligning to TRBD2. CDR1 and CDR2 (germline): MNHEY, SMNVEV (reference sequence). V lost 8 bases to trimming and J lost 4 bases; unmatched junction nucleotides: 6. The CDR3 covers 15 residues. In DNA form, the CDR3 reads TGTGCCAGCCAACTAGCGGGAGGGAGGGCAGATACGCAGTATTTT. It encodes CASQLAGGRADTQYF.

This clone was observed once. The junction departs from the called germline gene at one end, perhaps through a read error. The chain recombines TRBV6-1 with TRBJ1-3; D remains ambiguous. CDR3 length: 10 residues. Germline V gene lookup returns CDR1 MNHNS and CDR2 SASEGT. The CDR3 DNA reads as TGTGCCAGCAGGCTAACCACCACATATTTT. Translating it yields CASRLTTTYF.

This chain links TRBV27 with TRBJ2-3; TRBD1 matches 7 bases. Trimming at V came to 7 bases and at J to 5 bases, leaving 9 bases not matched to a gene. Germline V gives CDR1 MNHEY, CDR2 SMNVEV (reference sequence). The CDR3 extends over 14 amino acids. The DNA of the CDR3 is TGTGCCAGCAACGAGAGGACAGGAGAAGATACGCAGTATTTT. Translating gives CASNERTGEDTQYF.

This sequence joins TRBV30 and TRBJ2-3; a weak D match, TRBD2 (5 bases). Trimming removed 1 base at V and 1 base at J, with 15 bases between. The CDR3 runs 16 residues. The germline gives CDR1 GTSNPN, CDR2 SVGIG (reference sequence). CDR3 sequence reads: CAWSAGIREGTDTQYF. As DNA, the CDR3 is TGTGCCTGGAGTGCGGGGATACGAGAAGGCACAGATACGCAGTATTTT.

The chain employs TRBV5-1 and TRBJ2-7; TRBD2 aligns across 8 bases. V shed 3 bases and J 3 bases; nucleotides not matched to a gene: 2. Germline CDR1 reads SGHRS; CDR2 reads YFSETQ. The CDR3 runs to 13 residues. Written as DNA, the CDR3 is TGCGCCAGCAGCTCGACTAGCGACTACGAGCAGTACTTC. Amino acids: CASSSTSDYEQYF. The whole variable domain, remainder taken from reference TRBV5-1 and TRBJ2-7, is KAGVTQTPRYLIKTRGQQVTLSCSPISGHRSVSWYQQTPGQGLQFLFEYFSETQRNKGNFPGRFSGRQFSNSRSEMNVSTLELGDSALYLCASSSTSDYEQYFGPGTRLTVT.

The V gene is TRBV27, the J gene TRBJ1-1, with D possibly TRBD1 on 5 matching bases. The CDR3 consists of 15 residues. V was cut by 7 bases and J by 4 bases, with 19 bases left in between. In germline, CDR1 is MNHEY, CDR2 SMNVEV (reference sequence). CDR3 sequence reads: CASTSLSRGVTEAFF. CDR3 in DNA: TGTGCCAGCACCTCCCTATCTCGGGGGGTCACTGAAGCTTTCTTT.

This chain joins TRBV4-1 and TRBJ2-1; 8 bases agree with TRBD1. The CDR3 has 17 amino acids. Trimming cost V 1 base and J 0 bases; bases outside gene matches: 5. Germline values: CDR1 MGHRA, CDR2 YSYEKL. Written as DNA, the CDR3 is TGCGCCAGCAGCCAAGGGACAGGGTCGAGCTCCTACAATGAGCAGTTCTTC. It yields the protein CASSQGTGSSSYNEQFF.

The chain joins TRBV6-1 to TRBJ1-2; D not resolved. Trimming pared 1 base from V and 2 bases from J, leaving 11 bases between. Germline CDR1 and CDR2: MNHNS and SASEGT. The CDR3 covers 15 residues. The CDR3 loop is CASSEGAGGNYGYTF. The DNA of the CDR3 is TGTGCCAGCAGTGAAGGCGCAGGAGGAAACTATGGCTACACCTTC.

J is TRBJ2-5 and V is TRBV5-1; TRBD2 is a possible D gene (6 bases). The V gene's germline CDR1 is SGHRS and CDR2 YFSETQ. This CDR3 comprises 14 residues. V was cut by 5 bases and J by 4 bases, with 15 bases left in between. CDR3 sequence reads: CASSLGRGGETQYF. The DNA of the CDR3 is TGCGCCAGCAGTCTAGGGCGGGGTGGAGAGACCCAGTACTTC.

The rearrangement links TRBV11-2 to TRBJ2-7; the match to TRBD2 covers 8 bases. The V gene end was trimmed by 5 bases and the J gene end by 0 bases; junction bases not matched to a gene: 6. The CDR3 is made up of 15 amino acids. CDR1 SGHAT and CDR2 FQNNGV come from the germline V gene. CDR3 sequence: CASSPRGTSSYEQYF. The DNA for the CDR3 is TGTGCCAGCAGCCCGAGGGGGACTAGCTCCTACGAGCAGTACTTC.

Here the CDR3 DNA reads TGCGCCAGCAGCCGGACGGGACTAGCGGGACGGGATGAGCAGTTCTTC. Protein sequence: CASSRTGLAGRDEQFF. The chain links TRBV5-1 to TRBJ2-1, with 13 bases matching TRBD2. CDR3 length: 16 amino acids. Trimming at V came to 4 bases and at J to 8 bases, leaving 9 bases not matched to a gene. CDR1 SGHRS and CDR2 YFSETQ come from the germline V gene.

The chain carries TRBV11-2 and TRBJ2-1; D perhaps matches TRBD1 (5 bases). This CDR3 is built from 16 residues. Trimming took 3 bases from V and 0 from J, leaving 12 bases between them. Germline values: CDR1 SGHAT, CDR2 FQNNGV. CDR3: CASSFRQPSSYNEQFF. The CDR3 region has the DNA TGTGCCAGCAGCTTCCGACAGCCTAGCTCCTACAATGAGCAGTTCTTC. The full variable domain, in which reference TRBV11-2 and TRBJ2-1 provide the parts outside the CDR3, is EAGVAQSPRYKIIEKRQSVAFWCNPISGHATLYWYQQILGQGPKLLIQFQNNGVVDDSQLPKDRFSAERLKGVDSTLKIQPAKLEDSAVYLCASSFRQPSSYNEQFFGPGTRLTVL.

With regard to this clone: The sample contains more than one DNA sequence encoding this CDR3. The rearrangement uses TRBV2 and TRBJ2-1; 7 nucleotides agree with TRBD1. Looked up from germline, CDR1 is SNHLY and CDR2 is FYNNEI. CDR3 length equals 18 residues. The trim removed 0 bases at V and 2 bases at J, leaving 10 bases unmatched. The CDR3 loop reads CASSEAKQGTLAYNEQFF. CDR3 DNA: TGTGCCAGCAGTGAAGCCAAACAGGGGACCCTGGCCTACAATGAGCAGTTCTTC. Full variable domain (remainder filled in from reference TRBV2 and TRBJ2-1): EPEVTQTPSHQVTQMGQEVILRCVPISNHLYFYWYRQILGQKVEFLVSFYNNEISEKSEIFDDQFSVERPDGSNFTLKIRSTKLEDSAMYFCASSEAKQGTLAYNEQFFGPGTRLTVL.

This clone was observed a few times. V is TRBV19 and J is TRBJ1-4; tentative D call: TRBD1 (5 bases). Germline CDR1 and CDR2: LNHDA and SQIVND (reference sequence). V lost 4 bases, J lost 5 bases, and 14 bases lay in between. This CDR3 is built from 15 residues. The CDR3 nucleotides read TGTGCCAGTAGTACACGACAGCCGGGGAATGAAAAACTGTTTTTT. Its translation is CASSTRQPGNEKLFF.